Listed below are T cell receptor beta chains from one sample, sequenced in a study of beta chain features in type 1 diabetes. Libraries were prepared by immunoSEQ multiplex PCR; TCRdb keeps only in-frame clonotypes and omits some of them. This sample carries 130,000 to 150,000 clones, about 10% of them seen once, and the ten largest clones take approximately 1.3%. The sequenced sample was naive CD4+ T cells from blood. Source of these receptors: a young man in good health. CDR3s include the opening cysteine and the closing phenylalanine or tryptophan. D genes are given only for firm matches. For some rows the clone size is stated as once, few or many, or as a class when expanded; others skip it.

>TRBV6-5|-|TRBJ2-7|few
TGTGCCAGCAGTTACTCGTCAACAGGATCCTACGAGCAGTACTTC
CASSYSSTGSYEQYF
>TRBV7-2|-|TRBJ2-7|many
TGTGCCAGCAGCCGTACAGGATACGAGCAGTACTTC
CASSRTGYEQYF
>TRBV7-9|TRBD2|TRBJ2-4|few
TGTGCCAGCAGCTTAGATGCTAGCGGGCCCGGCGGTGCCAAAAACATTCAGTACTTC
CASSLDASGPGGAKNIQYF
>TRBV6-1|TRBD1|TRBJ1-4|-
TGTGCCAGCAGGACAGGGCTAACTAATGAAAAACTGTTTTTT
CASRTGLTNEKLFF
>TRBV27|-|TRBJ1-5|few
TGTGCCAGCAGTGCACAGGAATCCAATCAGCCCCAGCATTTT
CASSAQESNQPQHF
>TRBV7-2|-|TRBJ1-1|few
TGTGCCAGCAGCTTGACCGGGGGAAGCGGCACTGAAGCTTTCTTT
CASSLTGGSGTEAFF
>TRBV7-2|-|TRBJ1-4|-
TGTGCCAGCAGCTACCTTTCCGGGAATAGTGAAAAACTGTTTTTT
CASSYLSGNSEKLFF
>TRBV21-1|-|TRBJ2-5|few
TGTGCCAGCAGCAGTCCCCTTTTGGTGGGGAGGGCCGACTTC
CASSSPLLVGRADF
>TRBV9|TRBD1|TRBJ1-2|few
TGTGCCAGCAGCGTAGGACAGGGGTTCGGGTATGGCTACACCTTC
CASSVGQGFGYGYTF
>TRBV5-1|TRBD2|TRBJ2-1|-
TGCGCCAGCAGGCGCCTAGCGGGGGGAGGCAATGAGCAGTTCTTC
CASRRLAGGGNEQFF
>TRBV11-2|-|TRBJ2-3|few
TGTGCCAGCAGCCCAACTCTAGCGTCCCCAGATACGCAGTATTTT
CASSPTLASPDTQYF
>TRBV9|-|TRBJ1-6|few
TGTGCCAGCAGCGCGGGAGACGGCAGATCTGGGTCACCCCTCCACTTT
CASSAGDGRSGSPLHF
>TRBV7-3|TRBD1|TRBJ2-4|-
TGTGCCAGCAGCCAATCCGGGACAGGGACCAAAAACATTCAGTACTTC
CASSQSGTGTKNIQYF
>TRBV7-6|TRBD2|TRBJ2-3|-
TGTGCCAGCAGCTTACCGGGACTAGCGTGGGCTAGCACAGATACGCAGTATTTT
CASSLPGLAWASTDTQYF